This TCR beta chain comes out of a study of PD-1 blockade in classical Hodgkin lymphoma. V was trimmed by 0 bases and J by 3 bases, leaving 18 bases between them. Per the germline V gene, CDR1 is SGDLS and CDR2 is YYNGEE. The CDR3 has 17 amino acids. TCRdb's copy holds only in-frame clones and misses some; the assay was immunoSEQ multiplex PCR. The sample lists over 20,000 clones, approximately 89% occurring once. The sample's time point: cycle 4 day 1 (C4D1), after less than seven weeks of nivolumab. Every patient experienced relapse after autologous stem cell transplantation, and brentuximab vedotin exposure varied. This clone was picked up one time.

The sequence derives from a human donor with classical Hodgkin lymphoma. The chain employs TRBV9 and TRBJ2-5; possibly TRBD2 for D (7 bases). This specimen consisted of peripheral blood mononuclear cells (PBMCs), obtained before the fourth cycle of nivolumab. The CDR3 loop is CASSVGGGGGREETQYF. In DNA form, the CDR3 reads TGTGCCAGCAGCGTAGGAGGAGGGGGGGGTCGAGAAGAGACCCAGTACTTC.